The 2 T cell receptor beta chains reported below all come from one sample, sequenced in a study of spatial heterogeneity in lung cancer. Regarding time point: sample taken at primary tumor resection. Whole RNA obtained from tumor, nontumor lung or frozen PBMC underwent sequencing without sorting. TCRdb re-called the 5' RACE reads with MiXCR, one entry per CDR3 protein. The sample shows 40,000 to 55,000 distinct CDR3 sequences, 6% to 7% of them seen only once. The source was PBMCs, collected at surgery. These receptors were collected from a female donor with early-stage non-small cell lung cancer.

The chain employs TRBV5-1 and TRBJ2-1, with 10 bases fitting TRBD2. The CDR3 runs to 16 residues. The ends lost 4 bases at V and 4 bases at J; junction bases unmatched: 8. Germline-derived CDR1 and CDR2 are SGHRS and YFSETQ. CDR3 sequence reads: CASSLQQRGGYNEQFF. CDR3 DNA sequence: TGCGCCAGCAGCCTCCAACAGCGGGGGGGTTACAATGAGCAGTTCTTC. The full variable domain, with the rest looked up from reference TRBV5-1 and TRBJ2-1, is KAGVTQTPRYLIKTRGQQVTLSCSPISGHRSVSWYQQTPGQGLQFLFEYFSETQRNKGNFPGRFSGRQFSNSRSEMNVSTLELGDSALYLCASSLQQRGGYNEQFFGPGTRLTVL.

There are many counts of this clonotype. The chain links TRBV7-9 to TRBJ1-2; D not certain. V dropped 3 bases and J dropped 6 bases, with 11 bases sitting between them. Germline V CDR1 and CDR2: SEHNR, FQNEAQ (reference sequence). The CDR3 spans 13 residues. The DNA for the CDR3 is TGTGCCAGCAGCTTCCCTGGAGGAAATGGCTACACCTTC. It specifies CASSFPGGNGYTF. The entire variable domain, with the rest obtained from reference TRBV7-9 and TRBJ1-2, is as follows: DTGVSQNPRHKITKRGQNVTFRCDPISEHNRLYWYRQTLGQGPEFLTYFQNEAQLEKSRLLSDRFSAERPKGSFSTLEIQRTEQGDSAMYLCASSFPGGNGYTFGSGTRLTVV.